This entry is about one T cell receptor (beta chain). This entry is derived from a study of blood T cell repertoires in COVID-19. Study-level background: Italy, Spain and the United States were the sources of the convalescent and acute COVID-19 samples. The analysed material was cDNA or gDNA that came from T cells, B-cell-depleted T cells, or PBMCs.

Per the original data handling: Nucleated cell counts were estimated from reference gene primer amplification. This table comes from immunoSEQ multiplex PCR, and its TCRdb copy is limited to in-frame clones, with some not included. For V, J and clone size, that table is used; D and trimming come from the DNA. The sample yields 350,000 to 550,000 clones, approximately 90% seen once. The germline V and J ends were trimmed by 5 bases and 4 bases, with 11 bases remaining between them. In germline, CDR1 is SNHLY, CDR2 FYNNEI. The CDR3 is 13 residues long. Sequenced material: peripheral blood. The source is a woman under 40 with acute or convalescent COVID-19. This chain joins TRBV2 and TRBJ2-5, with D possibly TRBD1 on 5 matching bases. The CDR3 bases are TGTGCCAGCAGTACCCTAACAGGAGAGACCCAGTACTTC. Encoded protein: CASSTLTGETQYF.